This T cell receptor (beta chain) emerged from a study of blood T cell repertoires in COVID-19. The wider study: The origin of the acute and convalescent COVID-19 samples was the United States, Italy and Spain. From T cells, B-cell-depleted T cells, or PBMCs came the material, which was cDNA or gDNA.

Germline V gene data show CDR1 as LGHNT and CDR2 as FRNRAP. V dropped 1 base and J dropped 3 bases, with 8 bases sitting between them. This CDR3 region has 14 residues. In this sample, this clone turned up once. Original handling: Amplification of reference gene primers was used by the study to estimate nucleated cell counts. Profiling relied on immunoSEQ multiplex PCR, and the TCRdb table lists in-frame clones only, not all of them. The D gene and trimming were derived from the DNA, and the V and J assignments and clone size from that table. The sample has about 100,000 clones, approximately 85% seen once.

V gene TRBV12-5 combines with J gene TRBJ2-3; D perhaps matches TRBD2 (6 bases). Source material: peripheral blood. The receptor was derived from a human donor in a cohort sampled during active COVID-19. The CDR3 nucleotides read TGTGCTAGTGGTTTGGGACTAGAAACAGATACGCAGTATTTT. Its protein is CASGLGLETDTQYF.